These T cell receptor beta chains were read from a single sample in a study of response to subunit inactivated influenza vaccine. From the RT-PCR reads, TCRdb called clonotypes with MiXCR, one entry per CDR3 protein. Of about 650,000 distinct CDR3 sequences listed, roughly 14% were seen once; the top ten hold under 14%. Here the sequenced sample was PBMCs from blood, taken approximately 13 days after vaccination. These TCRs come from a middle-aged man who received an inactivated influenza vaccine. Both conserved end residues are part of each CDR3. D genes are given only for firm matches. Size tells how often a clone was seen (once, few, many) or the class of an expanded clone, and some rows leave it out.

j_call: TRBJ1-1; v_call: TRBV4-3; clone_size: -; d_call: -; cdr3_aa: CASSQDPEFRGGTEAFF; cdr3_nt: TGCGCCAGCAGCCAAGATCCTGAATTTAGGGGTGGCACTGAAGCTTTCTTT
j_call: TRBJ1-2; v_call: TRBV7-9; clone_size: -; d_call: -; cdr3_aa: CASTQAEAYGYTF; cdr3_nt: TGTGCCAGCACCCAGGCGGAGGCCTATGGCTACACCTTC
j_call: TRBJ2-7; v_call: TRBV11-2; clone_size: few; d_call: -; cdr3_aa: CASSPGAGPYEQYF; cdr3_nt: TGTGCCAGCAGCCCGGGCGCAGGTCCCTACGAGCAGTACTTC
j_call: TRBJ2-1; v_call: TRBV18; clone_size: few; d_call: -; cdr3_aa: CASSPPNGGSSYNEQFF; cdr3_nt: TGTGCCAGCTCACCACCGAACGGGGGTAGCTCCTACAATGAGCAGTTCTTC
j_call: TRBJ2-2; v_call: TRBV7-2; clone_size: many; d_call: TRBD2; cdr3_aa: CASSLGLIGGELFF; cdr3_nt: TGTGCCAGCAGCTTGGGACTAATCGGCGGGGAGCTGTTTTTT
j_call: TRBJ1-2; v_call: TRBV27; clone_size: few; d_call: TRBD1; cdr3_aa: CASSPTGGINYGYTF; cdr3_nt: TGTGCCAGCAGCCCGACAGGGGGCATTAACTATGGCTACACCTTC
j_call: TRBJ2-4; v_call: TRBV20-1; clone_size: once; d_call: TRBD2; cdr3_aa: CSARDRLAGGLRAKNIQYF; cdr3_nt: TGCAGTGCTAGAGATCGACTAGCGGGGGGCCTTCGGGCCAAAAACATTCAGTACTTC
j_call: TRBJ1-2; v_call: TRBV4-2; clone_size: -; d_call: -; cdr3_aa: CASSQEQAYYGYTF; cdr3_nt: TGTGCCAGCAGCCAAGAGCAGGCGTACTATGGCTACACCTTC
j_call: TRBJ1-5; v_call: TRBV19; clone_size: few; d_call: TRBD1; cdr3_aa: CASSMVPGGSGQPQHF; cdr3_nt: TGTGCCAGTAGTATGGTCCCAGGGGGCTCTGGACAGCCCCAGCATTTT
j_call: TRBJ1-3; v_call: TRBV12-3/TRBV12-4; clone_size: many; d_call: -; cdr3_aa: CASSLRGAENTIYF; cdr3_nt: TGTGCCAGCAGTTTAAGAGGGGCGGAAAACACCATATATTTT
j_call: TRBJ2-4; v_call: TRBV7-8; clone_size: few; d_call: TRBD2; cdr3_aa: CASSRRTSGGNIQYF; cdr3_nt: TGTGCCAGCAGCCGTCGGACTAGCGGGGGAAACATTCAGTACTTC
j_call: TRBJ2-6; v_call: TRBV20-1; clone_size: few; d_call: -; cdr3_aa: CSAKDGISGANVLTF; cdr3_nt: TGCAGTGCCAAGGACGGGATCTCTGGGGCCAACGTCCTGACTTTC
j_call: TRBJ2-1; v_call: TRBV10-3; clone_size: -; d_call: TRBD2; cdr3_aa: CAISDKTSGRAGSYNEQFF; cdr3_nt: TGTGCCATCAGTGATAAGACTAGCGGGAGGGCCGGGTCCTACAATGAGCAGTTCTTC
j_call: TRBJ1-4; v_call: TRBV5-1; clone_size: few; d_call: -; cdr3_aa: CASSLAYGQSIREKLFF; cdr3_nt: TGCGCCAGCAGCTTGGCCTATGGACAGTCGATTCGAGAAAAACTGTTTTTT
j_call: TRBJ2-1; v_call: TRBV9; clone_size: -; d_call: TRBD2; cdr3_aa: CASSATLLAGVHEQFF; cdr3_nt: TGTGCCAGCAGCGCGACCCTACTAGCGGGAGTCCATGAGCAGTTCTTC
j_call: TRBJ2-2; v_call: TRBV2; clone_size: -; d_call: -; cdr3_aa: CASSREQGELFF; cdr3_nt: TGTGCCAGCAGCAGGGAGCAGGGGGAGCTGTTTTTT
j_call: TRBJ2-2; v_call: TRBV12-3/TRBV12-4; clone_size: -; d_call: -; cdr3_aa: CASSFTVGVGELFF; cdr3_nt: TGTGCCAGCAGTTTTACTGTAGGGGTCGGGGAGCTGTTTTTT
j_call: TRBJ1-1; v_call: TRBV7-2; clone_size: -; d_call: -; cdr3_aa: CASSLDFTEAFF; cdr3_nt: TGTGCCAGCAGCTTAGATTTCACTGAAGCTTTCTTT
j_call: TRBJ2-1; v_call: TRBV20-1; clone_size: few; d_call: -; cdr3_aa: CSARDRVALNNEQFF; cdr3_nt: TGCAGTGCTAGAGACAGGGTAGCCCTCAACAATGAGCAGTTCTTC
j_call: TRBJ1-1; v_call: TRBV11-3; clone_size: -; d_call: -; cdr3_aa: CASSLFAESTEAFF; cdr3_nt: TGTGCCAGCAGCTTATTTGCGGAGAGCACTGAAGCTTTCTTT
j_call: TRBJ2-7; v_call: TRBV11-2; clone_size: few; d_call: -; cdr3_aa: CASSLEAGTHRGGNEQYF; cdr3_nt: TGTGCCAGCAGCCTCGAGGCCGGGACCCACCGAGGAGGGAACGAGCAGTACTTC
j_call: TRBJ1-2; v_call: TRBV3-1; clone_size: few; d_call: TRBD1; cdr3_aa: CASSQGRDRAYGYTF; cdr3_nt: TGTGCCAGCAGCCAAGGCCGGGACAGGGCCTATGGCTACACCTTC
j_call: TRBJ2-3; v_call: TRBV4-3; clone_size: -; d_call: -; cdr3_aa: CASSSQFPPDTQYF; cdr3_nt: TGCGCCAGCAGCAGCCAATTTCCCCCAGATACGCAGTATTTT
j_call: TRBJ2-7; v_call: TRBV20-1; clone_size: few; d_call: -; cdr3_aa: CSAGTPTTYEQYF; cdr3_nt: TGCAGTGCTGGGACACCGACCACCTACGAGCAGTACTTC
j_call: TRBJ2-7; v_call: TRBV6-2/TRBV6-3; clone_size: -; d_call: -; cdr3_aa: CASSYQWTLPTYEQYF; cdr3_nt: TGTGCCAGCAGTTACCAATGGACGCTACCCACCTACGAGCAGTACTTC
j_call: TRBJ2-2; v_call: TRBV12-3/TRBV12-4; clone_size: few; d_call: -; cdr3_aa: CASSWAAELPGELFF; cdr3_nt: TGTGCCAGCAGTTGGGCCGCCGAGCTCCCCGGGGAGCTGTTTTTT
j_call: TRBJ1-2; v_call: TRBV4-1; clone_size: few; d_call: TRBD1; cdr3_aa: CASSQDRQEQGATKGYTF; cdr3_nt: TGCGCCAGCAGCCAAGATCGTCAAGAACAGGGGGCCACTAAGGGCTACACCTTC
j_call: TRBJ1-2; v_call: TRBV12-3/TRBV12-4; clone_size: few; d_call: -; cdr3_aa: CASSLGTATYGYTF; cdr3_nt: TGTGCCAGCAGTTTAGGGACGGCAACGTATGGCTACACCTTC
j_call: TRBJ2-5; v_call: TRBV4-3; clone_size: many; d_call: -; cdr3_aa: CASSQERTTSGTQYF; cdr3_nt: TGCGCCAGCAGCCAAGAAAGGACCACCAGTGGGACCCAGTACTTC
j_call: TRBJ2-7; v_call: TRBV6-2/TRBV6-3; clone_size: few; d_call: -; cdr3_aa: CASSYSKRNAYEQYF; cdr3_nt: TGTGCCAGCAGTTACTCGAAGCGGAACGCCTACGAGCAGTACTTC
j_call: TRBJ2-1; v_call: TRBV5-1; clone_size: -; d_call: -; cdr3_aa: CASRGISAYNEQFF; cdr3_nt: TGCGCCAGCAGGGGAATTAGCGCCTACAATGAGCAGTTCTTC
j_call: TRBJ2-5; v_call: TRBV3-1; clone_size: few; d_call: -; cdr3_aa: CASLFNPARPQETQYF; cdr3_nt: TGTGCCAGCTTATTTAATCCGGCCAGACCACAAGAGACCCAGTACTTC
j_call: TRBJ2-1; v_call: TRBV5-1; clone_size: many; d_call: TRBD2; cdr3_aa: CASSLEASGGAYNEQFF; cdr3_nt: TGCGCCAGCAGCTTGGAGGCTAGCGGGGGGGCTTACAATGAGCAGTTCTTC
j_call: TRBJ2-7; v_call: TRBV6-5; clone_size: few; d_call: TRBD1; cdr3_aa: CASRDRAYEQYF; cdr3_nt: TGTGCCAGCCGGGACAGGGCCTACGAGCAGTACTTC
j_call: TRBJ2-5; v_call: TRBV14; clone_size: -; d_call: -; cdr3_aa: CASSQDWGPRTLQTQYF; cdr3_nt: TGTGCCAGCAGCCAAGATTGGGGGCCACGGACCCTGCAGACCCAGTACTTC
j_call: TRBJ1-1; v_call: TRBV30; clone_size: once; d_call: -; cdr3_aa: CAWSVFFSRRRGDMNTEAFF; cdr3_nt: TGTGCCTGGAGTGTCTTCTTTTCCCGGAGACGGGGAGACATGAACACTGAAGCTTTCTTT
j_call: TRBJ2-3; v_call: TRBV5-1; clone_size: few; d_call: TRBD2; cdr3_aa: CASSSGLAGGSSTDTQYF; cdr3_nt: TGCGCCAGCAGCTCGGGACTAGCGGGGGGGTCTAGCACAGATACGCAGTATTTT
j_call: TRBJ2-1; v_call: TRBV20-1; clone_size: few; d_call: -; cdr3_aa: CSASTGEASYNEQFF; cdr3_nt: TGCAGTGCTAGCACGGGGGAGGCCTCCTACAATGAGCAGTTCTTC
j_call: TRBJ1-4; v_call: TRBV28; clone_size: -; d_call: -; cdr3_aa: CASSLSVGGLGEKLFF; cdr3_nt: TGTGCCAGCAGTTTGTCGGTAGGGGGGCTGGGTGAAAAACTGTTTTTT
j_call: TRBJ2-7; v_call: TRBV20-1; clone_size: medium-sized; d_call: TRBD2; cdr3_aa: CSAANALAGAHYEQYF; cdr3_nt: TGCAGTGCTGCCAACGCACTAGCGGGAGCCCACTACGAGCAGTACTTC
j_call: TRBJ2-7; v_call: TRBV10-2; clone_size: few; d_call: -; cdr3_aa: CASSEFLASYEQYF; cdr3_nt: TGCGCCAGCAGTGAGTTCCTAGCTAGCTACGAGCAGTACTTC
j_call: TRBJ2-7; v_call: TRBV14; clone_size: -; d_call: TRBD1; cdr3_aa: CASSQGRTGPYEQYF; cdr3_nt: TGTGCCAGCAGCCAAGGTAGGACAGGGCCCTACGAGCAGTACTTC